Listed below are T cell receptor beta chains from one sample, sequenced in a study of blood T cell repertoires in COVID-19. Clones were sequenced by immunoSEQ multiplex PCR, and TCRdb holds only the in-frame ones, with some missing. Seen here are 120,000 to 150,000 clones, approximately 86% observed once, and the top ten hold more than 5%. The material sequenced was PBMCs or T cells enriched from blood (not recorded which). The receptors come from a woman between 40 and 55 years old who had recovered from COVID-19. CDR3s include the opening cysteine and the closing phenylalanine or tryptophan. The D gene is left open where the match is weak. Expanded clones get a size class; other rows say once, few or many, or leave the size out.

d_gene: TRBD1; j_gene: TRBJ1-6; abundance: .; v_gene: TRBV30; CDR3nt: TGTGCCTGGAAGACAGGGGGGAATTCACCCCTCCACTTT; CDR3aa: CAWKTGGNSPLHF
d_gene: TRBD2; j_gene: TRBJ2-7; abundance: .; v_gene: TRBV2; CDR3nt: TGTGCCAGCAGCGGTGACCGGACTAGCCCGGGGGGGCAGTACTTC; CDR3aa: CASSGDRTSPGGQYF
d_gene: TRBD2; j_gene: TRBJ2-3; abundance: .; v_gene: TRBV29-1; CDR3nt: TGCAGCGTTGAAGAGCGACTAGCGGGGAACACAGATACGCAGTATTTT; CDR3aa: CSVEERLAGNTDTQYF
d_gene: .; j_gene: TRBJ1-4; abundance: .; v_gene: TRBV19; CDR3nt: TGTGCCAGTAGTATATTCTATCGGGAAAATGAAAAACTGTTTTTT; CDR3aa: CASSIFYRENEKLFF
d_gene: .; j_gene: TRBJ2-1; abundance: .; v_gene: TRBV2; CDR3nt: TGTGCCAGCGGTTTAGCTTCAGTTAATGAGCAGTTCTTC; CDR3aa: CASGLASVNEQFF
d_gene: .; j_gene: TRBJ1-2; abundance: .; v_gene: TRBV5-1; CDR3nt: TGCGCCAGCAGCTTGGATGGTAGTTCCTTACACTATGGCTACACCTTC; CDR3aa: CASSLDGSSLHYGYTF
d_gene: TRBD1; j_gene: TRBJ2-7; abundance: .; v_gene: TRBV9; CDR3nt: TGTGCCAGCAGCGGGGGACAGGGAACCTACGAGCAGTACTTC; CDR3aa: CASSGGQGTYEQYF
d_gene: .; j_gene: TRBJ1-3; abundance: .; v_gene: TRBV3-1/TRBV3-2; CDR3nt: TGTGCCAGCAGCCGTAGGGGACTTCAAAGCTCTGGAAACACCATATATTTT; CDR3aa: CASSRRGLQSSGNTIYF
d_gene: TRBD2; j_gene: TRBJ2-2; abundance: .; v_gene: TRBV9; CDR3nt: TGTGCCAGCAGCGATTCAGCGGGGGAGGGCACCGGGGAGCTGTTTTTT; CDR3aa: CASSDSAGEGTGELFF
d_gene: TRBD2; j_gene: TRBJ2-1; abundance: .; v_gene: TRBV4-2; CDR3nt: TGTGCCAGCAGCCAGGGGGCGGGGGGGCACAATGAGCAGTTCTTC; CDR3aa: CASSQGAGGHNEQFF
d_gene: .; j_gene: TRBJ1-2; abundance: .; v_gene: TRBV25-1; CDR3nt: TGTGCCAGCAGTGCCCGCCCATTCAGGGCCGGTACCTTC; CDR3aa: CASSARPFRAGTF
d_gene: .; j_gene: TRBJ2-7; abundance: .; v_gene: TRBV9; CDR3nt: TGTGCCAGCAGCGCATCCTCGCAGGGCCACGAGCAGTACTTC; CDR3aa: CASSASSQGHEQYF
d_gene: TRBD2; j_gene: TRBJ2-3; abundance: .; v_gene: TRBV7-9; CDR3nt: TGTGCCAGCAGCTTCTCCCCTAGCGGGAGGAGGGGCACAGATACGCAGTATTTT; CDR3aa: CASSFSPSGRRGTDTQYF
d_gene: TRBD2; j_gene: TRBJ2-7; abundance: .; v_gene: TRBV12-3/TRBV12-4; CDR3nt: TGTGCCAGCAGTCCCGGGACTATCTTCGTATTGTACTTC; CDR3aa: CASSPGTIFVLYF
d_gene: .; j_gene: TRBJ1-1; abundance: .; v_gene: TRBV30; CDR3nt: TGTGCCTGGAACCCCCGGGGGTTGAACACTGAAGCTTTCTTT; CDR3aa: CAWNPRGLNTEAFF
d_gene: .; j_gene: TRBJ1-5; abundance: .; v_gene: TRBV2; CDR3nt: TGTGCCAGCAGTGACAGGGGTGGGCGCAATCAGCCCCAGCATTTT; CDR3aa: CASSDRGGRNQPQHF
d_gene: TRBD1; j_gene: TRBJ2-1; abundance: .; v_gene: TRBV10-3; CDR3nt: TGTGCCATCAGTGAGCGGGTTTCTAATTGGGACAGGGGCAATGAGCAGTTCTTC; CDR3aa: CAISERVSNWDRGNEQFF
d_gene: .; j_gene: TRBJ2-2; abundance: .; v_gene: TRBV19; CDR3nt: TGTGCCAGTAGTATAGATGGAGGGGTGGGCACCGGGGAGCTGTTTTTT; CDR3aa: CASSIDGGVGTGELFF
d_gene: .; j_gene: TRBJ1-3; abundance: .; v_gene: TRBV6-5; CDR3nt: TGTGCCAGCCGGGGCTCTGGAAACACCATATATTTT; CDR3aa: CASRGSGNTIYF
d_gene: .; j_gene: TRBJ1-2; abundance: .; v_gene: TRBV7-2; CDR3nt: TGTGCCAGCAGCTTAGGCAACAGGTGGTCTGGCTACACCTTC; CDR3aa: CASSLGNRWSGYTF
d_gene: .; j_gene: TRBJ1-1; abundance: .; v_gene: TRBV7-6; CDR3nt: TGTGCCAGCAGCTTGAGCACTGAAGCTTTCTTT; CDR3aa: CASSLSTEAFF
d_gene: TRBD1; j_gene: TRBJ2-7; abundance: .; v_gene: TRBV27; CDR3nt: TGTGCCAGCAGTCTACTGCCGGGACAGGCCCACGAGCAGTACTTC; CDR3aa: CASSLLPGQAHEQYF
d_gene: .; j_gene: TRBJ1-5; abundance: .; v_gene: TRBV6-5; CDR3nt: TGTGCCAGCAGTTACTCAGGGGGGGCCCAGCCCCAGCATTTT; CDR3aa: CASSYSGGAQPQHF
d_gene: .; j_gene: TRBJ2-1; abundance: .; v_gene: TRBV2; CDR3nt: TGTGCCAGCTCAGGGTATAATGAGCAGTTCTTC; CDR3aa: CASSGYNEQFF
d_gene: TRBD1; j_gene: TRBJ1-5; abundance: .; v_gene: TRBV4-1; CDR3nt: TGCGCCAGCAGCCAGAACAGGGGTAGCAATCAGCCCCAGCATTTT; CDR3aa: CASSQNRGSNQPQHF
d_gene: .; j_gene: TRBJ2-5; abundance: .; v_gene: TRBV30; CDR3nt: TGTGCCTGGAGTGAGGGGGTTCAAGAGACCCAGTACTTC; CDR3aa: CAWSEGVQETQYF
d_gene: .; j_gene: TRBJ1-5; abundance: few; v_gene: TRBV6-5; CDR3nt: TGTGCCAGCTGGGGGAGGGGGGGTCAGCCCCAGCATTTT; CDR3aa: CASWGRGGQPQHF
d_gene: .; j_gene: TRBJ1-4; abundance: .; v_gene: TRBV9; CDR3nt: TGTGCCAGCAGCGTAGCCCCTCAGGATCCAACTAATGAAAAACTGTTTTTT; CDR3aa: CASSVAPQDPTNEKLFF
d_gene: .; j_gene: TRBJ1-2; abundance: .; v_gene: TRBV5-1; CDR3nt: TGCGCCAGCAGCCCGGGGGACGGCCGGGAGGCCTTC; CDR3aa: CASSPGDGREAF
d_gene: TRBD2; j_gene: TRBJ2-1; abundance: .; v_gene: TRBV5-1; CDR3nt: TGCGCCAGCAGCCTCGGGACTAGCGGTTACTACAATGAGCAGTTCTTC; CDR3aa: CASSLGTSGYYNEQFF
d_gene: .; j_gene: TRBJ2-5; abundance: .; v_gene: TRBV7-6; CDR3nt: TGTGCCAGCAGCCCCAGACCGGGGGTTCAAGAGACCCAGTACTTC; CDR3aa: CASSPRPGVQETQYF
d_gene: .; j_gene: TRBJ2-1; abundance: .; v_gene: TRBV4-2; CDR3nt: TGTGCCAGCAGCGCGAACCACGGGGAACACAATGAGCAGTTCTTC; CDR3aa: CASSANHGEHNEQFF
d_gene: .; j_gene: TRBJ1-3; abundance: .; v_gene: TRBV30; CDR3nt: TGTGCCGAGGGTATCTCTGGAAACACCATATATTTT; CDR3aa: CAEGISGNTIYF
d_gene: .; j_gene: TRBJ1-3; abundance: .; v_gene: TRBV9; CDR3nt: TGTGCCAGCAGCGTCGGGTTAGATGGAAACACCATATATTTT; CDR3aa: CASSVGLDGNTIYF
d_gene: .; j_gene: TRBJ1-1; abundance: few; v_gene: TRBV4-2; CDR3nt: TGTGCCAGCAGTTCCGGCTGGGGCCGGGACACTGAAGCTTTCTTT; CDR3aa: CASSSGWGRDTEAFF
d_gene: TRBD1; j_gene: TRBJ2-7; abundance: few; v_gene: TRBV7-9; CDR3nt: TGTGCCAGCAGCCGACAGGGGGACTACGAGCAGTACTTC; CDR3aa: CASSRQGDYEQYF
d_gene: .; j_gene: TRBJ1-1; abundance: .; v_gene: TRBV3-1/TRBV3-2; CDR3nt: TGTGCCAGCAGCCAAGATAGAGGAAACACTGAAGCTTTCTTT; CDR3aa: CASSQDRGNTEAFF
d_gene: .; j_gene: TRBJ2-4; abundance: .; v_gene: TRBV30; CDR3nt: TGTGCCTGGACCGGAGGGGCCATAGCCAAAAACATTCAGTACTTC; CDR3aa: CAWTGGAIAKNIQYF
d_gene: .; j_gene: TRBJ1-1; abundance: once; v_gene: TRBV12-3/TRBV12-4; CDR3nt: TGTGCCAGCAGTTTAGCCTTGAACACTGAAGCTTTCTTT; CDR3aa: CASSLALNTEAFF
d_gene: TRBD2; j_gene: TRBJ2-7; abundance: .; v_gene: TRBV23-1; CDR3nt: TGCGCCAGCTCGACTAGCCCAAGCTCCTACGAGCAGTACTTC; CDR3aa: CASSTSPSSYEQYF
d_gene: .; j_gene: TRBJ2-3; abundance: .; v_gene: TRBV9; CDR3nt: TGTGCCAGCAGCGTAGAAGGGGGGGCCACAGATACGCAGTATTTT; CDR3aa: CASSVEGGATDTQYF
d_gene: TRBD1; j_gene: TRBJ1-6; abundance: .; v_gene: TRBV7-2; CDR3nt: TGTGCCAGCAGCTTAGAGACAGGGCAACACCACTTT; CDR3aa: CASSLETGQHHF
d_gene: .; j_gene: TRBJ2-2; abundance: .; v_gene: TRBV9; CDR3nt: TGTGCCAGCTGCCAGGGGAGCACCGGGGAGCTGTTTTTT; CDR3aa: CASCQGSTGELFF
d_gene: TRBD1; j_gene: TRBJ1-5; abundance: .; v_gene: TRBV2; CDR3nt: TGTGCCAGCAGTGAGGGCAGGGGGTGGGTTTCCGGCAATCAGCCCCAGCATTTT; CDR3aa: CASSEGRGWVSGNQPQHF
d_gene: .; j_gene: TRBJ1-2; abundance: once; v_gene: TRBV28; CDR3nt: TGTGCCAGCAAACGGGGGGGGATCTATGGCTACACCTTC; CDR3aa: CASKRGGIYGYTF
d_gene: TRBD1; j_gene: TRBJ2-1; abundance: .; v_gene: TRBV10-3; CDR3nt: TGTGCCCTGGGGACAGGGGCCCACAATGAGCAGTTCTTC; CDR3aa: CALGTGAHNEQFF